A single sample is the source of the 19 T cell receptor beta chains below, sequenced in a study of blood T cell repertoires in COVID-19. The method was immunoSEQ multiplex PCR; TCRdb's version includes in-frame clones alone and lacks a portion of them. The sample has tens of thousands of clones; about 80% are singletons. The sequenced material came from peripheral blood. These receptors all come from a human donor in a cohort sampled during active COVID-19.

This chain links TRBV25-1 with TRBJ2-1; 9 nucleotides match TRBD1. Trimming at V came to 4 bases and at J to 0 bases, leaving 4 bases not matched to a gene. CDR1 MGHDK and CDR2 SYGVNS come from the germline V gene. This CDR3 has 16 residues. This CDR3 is CASSGPGQGSYNEQFF. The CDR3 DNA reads TGTGCCAGCAGTGGCCCGGGACAGGGCTCCTACAATGAGCAGTTCTTC.

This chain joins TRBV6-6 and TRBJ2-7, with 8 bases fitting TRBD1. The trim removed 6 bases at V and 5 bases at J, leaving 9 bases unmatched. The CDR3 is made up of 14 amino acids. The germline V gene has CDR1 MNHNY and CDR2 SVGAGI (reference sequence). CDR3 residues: CASSTGQGINEQYF. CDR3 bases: TGTGCCAGCAGCACAGGACAGGGAATAAACGAGCAGTACTTC.

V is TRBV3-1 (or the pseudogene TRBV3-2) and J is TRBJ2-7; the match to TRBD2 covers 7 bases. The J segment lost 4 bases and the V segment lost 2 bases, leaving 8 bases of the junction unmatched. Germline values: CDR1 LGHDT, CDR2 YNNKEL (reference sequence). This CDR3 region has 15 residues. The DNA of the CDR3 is TGTGCCAGCAGCCAATTGCCTAGCGGAGTTTACGAGCAGTACTTC. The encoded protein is CASSQLPSGVYEQYF.

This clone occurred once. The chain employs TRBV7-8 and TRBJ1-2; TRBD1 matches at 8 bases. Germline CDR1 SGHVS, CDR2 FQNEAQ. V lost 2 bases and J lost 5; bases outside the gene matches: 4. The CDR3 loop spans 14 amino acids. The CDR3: CASSLRTGSYGYTF. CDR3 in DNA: TGTGCCAGCAGCTTACGGACAGGGAGTTATGGCTACACCTTC.

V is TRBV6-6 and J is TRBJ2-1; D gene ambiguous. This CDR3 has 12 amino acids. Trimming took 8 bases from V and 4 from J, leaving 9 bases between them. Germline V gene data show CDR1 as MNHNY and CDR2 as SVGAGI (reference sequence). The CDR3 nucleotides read TGTGCCAGCGGTCTTACTTACAATGAGCAGTTCTTC. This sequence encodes CASGLTYNEQFF.

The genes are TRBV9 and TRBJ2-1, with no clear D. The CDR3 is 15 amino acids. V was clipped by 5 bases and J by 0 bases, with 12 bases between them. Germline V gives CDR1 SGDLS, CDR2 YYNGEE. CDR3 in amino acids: CASSSSGFSYNEQFF. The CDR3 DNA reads TGTGCCAGCAGTAGTTCCGGGTTCTCCTACAATGAGCAGTTCTTC.

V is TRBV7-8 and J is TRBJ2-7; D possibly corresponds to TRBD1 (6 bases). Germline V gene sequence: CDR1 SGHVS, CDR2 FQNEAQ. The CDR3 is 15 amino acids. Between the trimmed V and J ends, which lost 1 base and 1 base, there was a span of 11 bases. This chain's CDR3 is CASSLGRQVSYEQYF. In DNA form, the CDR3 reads TGTGCCAGCAGCTTAGGGAGACAGGTATCCTACGAGCAGTACTTC.

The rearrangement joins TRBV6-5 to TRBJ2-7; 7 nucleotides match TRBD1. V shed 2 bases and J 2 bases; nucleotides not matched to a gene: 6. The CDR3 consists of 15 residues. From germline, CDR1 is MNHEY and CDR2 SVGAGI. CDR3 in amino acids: CASSYGTGAPYEQYF. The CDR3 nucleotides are TGTGCCAGCAGTTACGGCACAGGGGCCCCCTACGAGCAGTACTTC.

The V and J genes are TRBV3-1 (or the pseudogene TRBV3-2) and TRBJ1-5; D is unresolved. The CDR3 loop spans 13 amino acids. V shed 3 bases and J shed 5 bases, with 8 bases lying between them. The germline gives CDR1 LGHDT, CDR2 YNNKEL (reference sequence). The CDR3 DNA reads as TGTGCCAGCAGCCAGCCCGGGGATCAGCCCCAGCATTTT. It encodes CASSQPGDQPQHF.

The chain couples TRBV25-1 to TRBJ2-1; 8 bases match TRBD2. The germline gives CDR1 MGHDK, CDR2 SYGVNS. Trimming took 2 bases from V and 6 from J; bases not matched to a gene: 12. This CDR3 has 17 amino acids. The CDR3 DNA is TGTGCCAGCAGTGAAGGGGGGGGCGGGGGGCGATCCAATGAGCAGTTCTTC. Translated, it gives CASSEGGGGGRSNEQFF.

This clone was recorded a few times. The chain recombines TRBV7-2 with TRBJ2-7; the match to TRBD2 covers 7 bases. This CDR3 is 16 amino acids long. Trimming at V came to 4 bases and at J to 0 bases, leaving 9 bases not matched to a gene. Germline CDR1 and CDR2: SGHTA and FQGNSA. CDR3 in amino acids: CASSSWGGPSSYEQYF. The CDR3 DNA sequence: TGTGCCAGCAGCTCTTGGGGAGGGCCGAGCTCCTACGAGCAGTACTTC.

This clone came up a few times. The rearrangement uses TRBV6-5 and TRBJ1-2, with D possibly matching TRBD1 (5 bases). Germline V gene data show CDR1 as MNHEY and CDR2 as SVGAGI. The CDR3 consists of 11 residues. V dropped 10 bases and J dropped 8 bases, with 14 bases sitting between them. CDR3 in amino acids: CATGPGGGYTF. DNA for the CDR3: TGTGCCACGGGTCCCGGGGGAGGCTACACCTTC.

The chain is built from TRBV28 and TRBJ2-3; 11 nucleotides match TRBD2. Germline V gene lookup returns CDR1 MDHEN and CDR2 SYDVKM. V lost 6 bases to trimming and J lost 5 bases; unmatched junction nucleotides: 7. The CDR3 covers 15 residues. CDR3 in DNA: TGTGCCAGCAGACTAATAGCGGGGGGGGAAGATACGCAGTATTTT. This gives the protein CASRLIAGGEDTQYF.

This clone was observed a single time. The CDR3, as DNA: TGTGCCAGCAGCCCCCCGACAGGTCGCAAGGACGAGCAGTACTTC. Its protein is CASSPPTGRKDEQYF. The chain has TRBV3-1 (or the pseudogene TRBV3-2) and TRBJ2-7, with a possible D match to TRBD1 (6 bases). The CDR3 is 15 amino acids. Germline loops: CDR1 LGHDT, CDR2 YNNKEL (reference sequence). The germline V and J ends were trimmed by 4 bases and 5 bases, with 18 bases remaining between them.

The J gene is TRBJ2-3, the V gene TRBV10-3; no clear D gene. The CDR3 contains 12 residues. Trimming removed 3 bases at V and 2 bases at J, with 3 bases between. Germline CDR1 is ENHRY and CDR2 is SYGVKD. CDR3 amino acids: CAISDLTDTQYF. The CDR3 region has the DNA TGTGCCATCAGTGACCTCACAGATACGCAGTATTTT.

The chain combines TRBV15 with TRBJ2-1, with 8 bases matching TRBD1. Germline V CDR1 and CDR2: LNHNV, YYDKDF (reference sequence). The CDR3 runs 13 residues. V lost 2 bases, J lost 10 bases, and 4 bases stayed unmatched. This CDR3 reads CATSRPRDREQFF. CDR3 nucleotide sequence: TGTGCCACCAGCAGACCTCGGGACAGGGAGCAGTTCTTC.

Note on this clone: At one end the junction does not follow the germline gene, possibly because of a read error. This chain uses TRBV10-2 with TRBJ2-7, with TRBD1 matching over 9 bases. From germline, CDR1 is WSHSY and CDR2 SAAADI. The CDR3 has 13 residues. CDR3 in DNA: TGCGCCAGCAGTGCTAGTCGGGGACAGGGAACTTCCTTC. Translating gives CASSASRGQGTSF.

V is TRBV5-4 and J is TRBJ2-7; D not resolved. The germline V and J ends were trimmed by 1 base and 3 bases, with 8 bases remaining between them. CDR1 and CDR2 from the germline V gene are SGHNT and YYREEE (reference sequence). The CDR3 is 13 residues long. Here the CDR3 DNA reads TGTGCCAGCAGCTTGAGGCACAGCTACGAGCAGTACTTC. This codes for CASSLRHSYEQYF.

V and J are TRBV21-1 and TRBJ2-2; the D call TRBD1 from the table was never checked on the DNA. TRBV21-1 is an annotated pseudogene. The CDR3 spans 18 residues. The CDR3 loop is CASSNGTGGLRNTGELFF. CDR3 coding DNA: TGTGCCAGCAGCAACGGGACAGGGGGCTTGAGAAACACCGGGGAGCTGTTTTTT.